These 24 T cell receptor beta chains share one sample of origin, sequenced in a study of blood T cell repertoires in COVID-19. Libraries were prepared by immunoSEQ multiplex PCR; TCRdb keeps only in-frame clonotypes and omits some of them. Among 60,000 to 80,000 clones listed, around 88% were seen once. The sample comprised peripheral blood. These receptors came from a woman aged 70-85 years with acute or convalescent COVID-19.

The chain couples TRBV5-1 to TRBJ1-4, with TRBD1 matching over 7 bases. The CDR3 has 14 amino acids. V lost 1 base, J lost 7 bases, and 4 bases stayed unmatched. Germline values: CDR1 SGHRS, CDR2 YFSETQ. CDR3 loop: CASSLPGGGEKLFF. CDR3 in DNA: TGCGCCAGCAGCTTGCCAGGGGGAGGTGAAAAACTGTTTTTT. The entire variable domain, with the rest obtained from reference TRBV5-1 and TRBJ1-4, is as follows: KAGVTQTPRYLIKTRGQQVTLSCSPISGHRSVSWYQQTPGQGLQFLFEYFSETQRNKGNFPGRFSGRQFSNSRSEMNVSTLELGDSALYLCASSLPGGGEKLFFGSGTQLSVL.

The CDR3 reads CASSSTGLGAFF. Here the CDR3 DNA reads TGTGCCAGCAGCTCAACAGGGTTAGGAGCTTTCTTT. This sequence joins TRBV5-6 and TRBJ1-1; D is possibly TRBD1 (6 bases). The CDR3 runs 12 residues. CDR1 is SGHDT and CDR2 is YYEEEE in the germline V gene. Deletions cut 3 bases from V and 10 bases from J, with 13 bases between.

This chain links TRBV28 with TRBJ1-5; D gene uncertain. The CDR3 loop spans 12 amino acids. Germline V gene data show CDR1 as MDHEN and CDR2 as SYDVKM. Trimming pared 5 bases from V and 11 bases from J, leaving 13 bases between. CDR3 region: CASSRRNWSQHF. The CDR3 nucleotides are TGTGCCAGCAGTCGGAGGAATTGGTCCCAGCATTTT.

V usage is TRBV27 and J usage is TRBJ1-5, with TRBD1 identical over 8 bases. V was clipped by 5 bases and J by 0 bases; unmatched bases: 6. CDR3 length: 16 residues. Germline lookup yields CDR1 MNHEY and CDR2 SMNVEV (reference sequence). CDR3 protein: CASSPWTGNSNQPQHF. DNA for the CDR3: TGTGCCAGCAGTCCGTGGACAGGGAATAGCAATCAGCCCCAGCATTTT.

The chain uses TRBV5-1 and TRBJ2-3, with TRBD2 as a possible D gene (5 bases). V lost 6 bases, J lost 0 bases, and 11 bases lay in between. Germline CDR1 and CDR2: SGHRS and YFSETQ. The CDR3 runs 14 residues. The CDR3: CASTTGVSTDTQYF. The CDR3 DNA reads TGCGCCAGCACAACCGGGGTTAGCACAGATACGCAGTATTTT. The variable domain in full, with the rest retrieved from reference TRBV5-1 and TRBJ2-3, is KAGVTQTPRYLIKTRGQQVTLSCSPISGHRSVSWYQQTPGQGLQFLFEYFSETQRNKGNFPGRFSGRQFSNSRSEMNVSTLELGDSALYLCASTTGVSTDTQYFGPGTRLTVL.

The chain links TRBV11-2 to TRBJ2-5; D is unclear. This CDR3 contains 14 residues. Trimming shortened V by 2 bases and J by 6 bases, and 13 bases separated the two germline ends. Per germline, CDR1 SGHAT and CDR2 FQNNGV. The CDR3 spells CASSLSGLRQTQYF. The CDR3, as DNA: TGTGCCAGCAGCTTATCTGGCCTCCGCCAGACCCAGTACTTC.

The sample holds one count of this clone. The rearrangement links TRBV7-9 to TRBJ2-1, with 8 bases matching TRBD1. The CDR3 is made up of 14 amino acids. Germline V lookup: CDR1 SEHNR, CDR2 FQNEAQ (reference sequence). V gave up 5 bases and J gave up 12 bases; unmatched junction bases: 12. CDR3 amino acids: CASSPGTGFHGQFF. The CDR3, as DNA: TGTGCCAGCAGCCCCGGGACAGGTTTTCATGGGCAGTTCTTC.

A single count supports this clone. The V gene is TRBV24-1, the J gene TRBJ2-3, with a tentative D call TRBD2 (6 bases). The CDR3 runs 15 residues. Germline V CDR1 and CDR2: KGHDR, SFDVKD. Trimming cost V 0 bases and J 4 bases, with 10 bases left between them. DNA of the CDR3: TGTGCCACCAGTGATTTGGGAGGGGAATCAGATACGCAGTATTTT. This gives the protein CATSDLGGESDTQYF.

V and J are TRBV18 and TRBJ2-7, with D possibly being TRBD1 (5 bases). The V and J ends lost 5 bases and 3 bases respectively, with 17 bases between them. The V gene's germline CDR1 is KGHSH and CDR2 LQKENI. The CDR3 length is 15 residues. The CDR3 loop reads CASSSPQGENYEQYF. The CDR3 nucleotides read TGTGCCAGCTCATCCCCTCAGGGCGAGAACTACGAGCAGTACTTC.

The CDR3 loop reads CASSPDPGEKLFF. CDR3 DNA sequence: TGTGCCAGCAGCCCCGATCCGGGGGAAAAACTGTTTTTT. The chain carries TRBV7-2 and TRBJ1-4, with unresolved D. The CDR3 totals 13 residues. V was shortened by 5 bases and J by 8 bases, with 12 bases between the two germline ends. Germline V gives CDR1 SGHTA, CDR2 FQGNSA.

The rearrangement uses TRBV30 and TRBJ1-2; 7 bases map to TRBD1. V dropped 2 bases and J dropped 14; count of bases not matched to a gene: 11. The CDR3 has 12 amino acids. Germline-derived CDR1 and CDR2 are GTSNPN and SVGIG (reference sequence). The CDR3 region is CAWSFTTGQKTF. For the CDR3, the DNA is TGTGCCTGGAGTTTTACGACAGGGCAGAAGACCTTC.

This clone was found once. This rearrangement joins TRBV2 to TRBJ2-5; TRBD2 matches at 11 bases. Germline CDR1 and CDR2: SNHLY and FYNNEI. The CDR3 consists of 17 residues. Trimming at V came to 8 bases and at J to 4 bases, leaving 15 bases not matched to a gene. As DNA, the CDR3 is TGTGCCAGCTGGGGGACTAGCGGCCCCCTAAGGGGAGAGACCCAGTACTTC. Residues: CASWGTSGPLRGETQYF.

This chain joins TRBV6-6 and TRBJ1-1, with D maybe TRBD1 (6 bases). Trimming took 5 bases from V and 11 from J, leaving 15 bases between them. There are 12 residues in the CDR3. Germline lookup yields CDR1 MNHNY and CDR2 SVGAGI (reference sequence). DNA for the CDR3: TGTGCCAGCAGTATACAACAGGGAAGTGCTTTCTTT. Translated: CASSIQQGSAFF.

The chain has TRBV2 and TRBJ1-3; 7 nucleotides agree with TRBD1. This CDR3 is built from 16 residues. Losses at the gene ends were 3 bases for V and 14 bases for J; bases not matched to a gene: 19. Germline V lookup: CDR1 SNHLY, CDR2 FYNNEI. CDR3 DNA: TGTGCCAGCAGTGACACGACAGCAACTGCCCGGGGGACAGTATATTTT. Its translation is CASSDTTATARGTVYF.

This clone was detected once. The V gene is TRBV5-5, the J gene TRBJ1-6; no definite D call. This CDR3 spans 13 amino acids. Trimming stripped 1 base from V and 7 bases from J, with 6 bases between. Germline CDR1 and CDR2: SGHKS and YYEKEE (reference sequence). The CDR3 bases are TGTGCCAGCAGCTTGAGTCTAAATTCACCCCTCCACTTT. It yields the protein CASSLSLNSPLHF.

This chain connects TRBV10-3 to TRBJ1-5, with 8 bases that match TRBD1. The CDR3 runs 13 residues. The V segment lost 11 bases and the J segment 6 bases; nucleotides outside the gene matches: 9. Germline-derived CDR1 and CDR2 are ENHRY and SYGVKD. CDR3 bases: TGTGCCGCCGGCCAGGGGGCTAGTCAGCCCCAGCATTTT. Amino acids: CAAGQGASQPQHF.

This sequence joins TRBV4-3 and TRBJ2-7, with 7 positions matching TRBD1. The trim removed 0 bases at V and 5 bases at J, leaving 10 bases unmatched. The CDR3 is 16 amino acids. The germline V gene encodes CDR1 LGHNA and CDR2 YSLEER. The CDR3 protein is CASSQDPAGGLHEQYF. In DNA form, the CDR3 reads TGCGCCAGCAGCCAAGATCCCGCAGGGGGTCTCCACGAGCAGTACTTC.

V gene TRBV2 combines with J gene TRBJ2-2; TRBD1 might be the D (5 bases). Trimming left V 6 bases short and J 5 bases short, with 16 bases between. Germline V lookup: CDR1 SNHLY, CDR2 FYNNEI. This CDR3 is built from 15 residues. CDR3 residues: CASRKDTFETGELFF. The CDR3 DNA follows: TGTGCCAGCAGAAAGGACACTTTTGAGACCGGGGAGCTGTTTTTT.

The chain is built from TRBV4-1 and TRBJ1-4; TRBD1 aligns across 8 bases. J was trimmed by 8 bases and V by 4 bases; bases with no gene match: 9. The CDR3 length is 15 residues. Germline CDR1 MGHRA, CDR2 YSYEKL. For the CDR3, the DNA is TGCGCCAGCAGCCCCCGACAGGGGAGTACCGAAAAACTGTTTTTT. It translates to CASSPRQGSTEKLFF.

The CDR3 bases are TGTGCCTGGAGTCCTGCCTACAATGAGCAGTTCTTC. The encoded protein is CAWSPAYNEQFF. This chain joins TRBV30 and TRBJ2-1; D unclear. Looked up from germline, CDR1 is GTSNPN and CDR2 is SVGIG (reference sequence). V was pared by 2 bases and J by 2 bases, with 4 bases between. The CDR3 sequence is 12 residues long.

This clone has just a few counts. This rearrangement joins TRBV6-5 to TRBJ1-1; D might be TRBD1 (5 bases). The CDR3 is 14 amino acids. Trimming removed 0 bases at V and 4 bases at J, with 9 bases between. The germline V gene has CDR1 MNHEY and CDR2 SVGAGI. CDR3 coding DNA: TGTGCCAGCAGTTACTCTAGGGGCCCCACTGAAGCTTTCTTT. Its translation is CASSYSRGPTEAFF.

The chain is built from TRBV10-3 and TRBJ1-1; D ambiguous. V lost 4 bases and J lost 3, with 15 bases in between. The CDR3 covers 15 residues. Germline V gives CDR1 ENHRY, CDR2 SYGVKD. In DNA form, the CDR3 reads TGTGCCATCAGTGCAGTAGAGGTGCGCGACACTGAAGCTTTCTTT. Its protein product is CAISAVEVRDTEAFF.

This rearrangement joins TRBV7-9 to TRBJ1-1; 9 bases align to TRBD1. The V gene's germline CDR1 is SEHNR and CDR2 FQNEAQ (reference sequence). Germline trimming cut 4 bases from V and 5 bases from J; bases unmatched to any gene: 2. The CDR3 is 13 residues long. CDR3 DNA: TGTGCCAGCAGCTGGACAGGGGTGACTGAAGCTTTCTTT. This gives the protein CASSWTGVTEAFF. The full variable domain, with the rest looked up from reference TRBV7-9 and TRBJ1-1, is DTGVSQNPRHKITKRGQNVTFRCDPISEHNRLYWYRQTLGQGPEFLTYFQNEAQLEKSRLLSDRFSAERPKGSFSTLEIQRTEQGDSAMYLCASSWTGVTEAFFGQGTRLTVV.

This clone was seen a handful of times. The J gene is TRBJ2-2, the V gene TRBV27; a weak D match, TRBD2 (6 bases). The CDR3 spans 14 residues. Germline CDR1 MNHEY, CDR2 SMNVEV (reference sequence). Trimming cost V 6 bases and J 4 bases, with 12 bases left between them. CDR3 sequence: CASREGGPTGELFF. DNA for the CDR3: TGTGCCAGCAGAGAAGGAGGGCCCACCGGGGAGCTGTTTTTT.